This is a list of T cell receptor beta chains from one sample in a study of regulatory T cells in long-lasting Graves disease. A single record per CDR3 protein comes from TCRdb applying MiXCR to the multiplex PCR reads. The sample shows around 340,000 distinct CDR3 sequences, 20% of them seen only once. Material: peripheral blood mononuclear cells (PBMCs), obtained when the disease was refractory, from a patient treated with antithyroid drugs. Receptors originate from a female donor with Graves disease. Both conserved end residues are part of each CDR3. D genes are given only for firm matches. The size field is filled for only some rows; it gives once, few, many or a size class.

d_gene,j_gene,abundance,v_gene,CDR3aa,CDR3nt
TRBD2,TRBJ2-7,-,TRBV20-1,CSARDRLAGWDEQYF,TGCAGTGCTAGAGATCGGCTAGCGGGATGGGACGAGCAGTACTTC
-,TRBJ1-5,few,TRBV29-1,CSVGLTGDTGQPQHF,TGCAGCGTTGGACTTACCGGGGACACCGGGCAGCCCCAGCATTTT
-,TRBJ1-1,many,TRBV7-9,CASSLVTEDEAFF,TGTGCCAGCAGCTTAGTTACTGAAGATGAAGCTTTCTTT
TRBD2,TRBJ2-7,few,TRBV5-1,CASRRLAGDHEQYF,TGCGCCAGCAGGCGACTAGCGGGAGACCACGAGCAGTACTTC
TRBD1,TRBJ2-7,many,TRBV12-3/TRBV12-4,CASSLNDRGTYEQYF,TGTGCCAGCAGTTTGAACGACAGGGGCACCTACGAGCAGTACTTC
TRBD1,TRBJ1-4,many,TRBV3-1,CASSQAEGAKKLFF,TGTGCCAGCAGCCAGGCTGAGGGGGCTAAAAAACTGTTTTTT
TRBD1,TRBJ1-5,few,TRBV6-2/TRBV6-3,CASRIQGFVNQPQHF,TGTGCCAGCAGGATACAGGGGTTTGTCAATCAGCCCCAGCATTTT
TRBD1,TRBJ1-4,many,TRBV12-3/TRBV12-4,CASRSTGQLNEKLFF,TGTGCCAGCCGCTCCACGGGACAGCTTAATGAAAAACTGTTTTTT
-,TRBJ2-7,-,TRBV6-1,CATRGTLKTYEQYF,TGTGCCACCAGGGGGACTCTGAAAACCTACGAGCAGTACTTC
-,TRBJ1-6,-,TRBV19,CASREAGRIANSPLHF,TGTGCCAGTCGTGAGGCGGGGCGAATTGCTAATTCACCCCTCCACTTT
TRBD1,TRBJ1-6,many,TRBV27,CASSLETGERSPLHF,TGTGCCAGCAGTTTGGAAACAGGGGAGAGATCACCCCTCCACTTT
TRBD2,TRBJ2-7,-,TRBV5-1,CASSLVSGRTYEQYF,TGCGCCAGCAGCTTGGTTAGCGGGAGGACCTACGAGCAGTACTTC
-,TRBJ2-7,many,TRBV7-2,CASSSASTRQYF,TGTGCCAGCAGCTCGGCCAGTACGCGGCAGTACTTC
-,TRBJ1-1,-,TRBV5-1,CASSLQAGANTEAFF,TGCGCCAGCAGCCTTCAGGCAGGGGCCAACACTGAAGCTTTCTTT
-,TRBJ2-7,-,TRBV9,CASGGGGHRGEQYF,TGTGCCAGCGGGGGCGGGGGACACCGGGGCGAGCAGTACTTC
-,TRBJ2-2,many,TRBV6-1,CASGHGLGNTGELFF,TGTGCCAGCGGTCACGGTTTGGGGAACACCGGGGAGCTGTTTTTT
-,TRBJ2-2,few,TRBV27,CASSFKGRTGELFF,TGTGCCAGCAGTTTTAAAGGGCGGACCGGGGAGCTGTTTTTT
TRBD2,TRBJ2-3,once,TRBV12-3/TRBV12-4,CASSPRLAGRTDTQYF,TGTGCCAGCAGTCCTAGACTAGCGGGAAGGACAGATACGCAGTATTTT
TRBD2,TRBJ2-3,-,TRBV12-5,CASGFRLAGESDTQYF,TGTGCTAGTGGTTTCAGACTAGCGGGGGAATCAGATACGCAGTATTTT
-,TRBJ1-5,-,TRBV27,CASSLFGHVNQPQHF,TGTGCCAGCAGTTTATTCGGGCACGTCAATCAGCCCCAGCATTTT
-,TRBJ1-6,many,TRBV2,CASTGGQGNSPLHF,TGTGCCAGCACCGGGGGGCAGGGTAATTCACCCCTCCACTTT
TRBD1,TRBJ1-1,many,TRBV5-5,CASSFGTVGNTEAFF,TGTGCCAGCAGCTTCGGGACAGTAGGGAACACTGAAGCTTTCTTT
-,TRBJ1-1,-,TRBV19,CASSSARGPNTEAFF,TGTGCCAGTAGTAGCGCTAGGGGCCCTAACACTGAAGCTTTCTTT
TRBD1,TRBJ1-2,many,TRBV12-3/TRBV12-4,CASSLDRGGYTF,TGTGCCAGCAGTCTGGACAGGGGCGGCTACACCTTC
TRBD2,TRBJ2-1,-,TRBV29-1,CSVSGLAGGSSYNEQFF,TGCAGCGTGTCTGGACTAGCGGGAGGGAGCTCCTACAATGAGCAGTTCTTC
-,TRBJ1-5,many,TRBV12-3/TRBV12-4,CASSTTGNQPQHF,TGTGCCAGCAGTACTACAGGGAATCAGCCCCAGCATTTT
TRBD1,TRBJ2-5,many,TRBV24-1,CATSATRQGATQETQYF,TGTGCCACCAGCGCGACCCGACAGGGGGCCACCCAAGAGACCCAGTACTTC
-,TRBJ1-3,few,TRBV29-1,CSVKQVLSGNTIYF,TGCAGCGTTAAACAGGTCCTCTCTGGAAACACCATATATTTT
-,TRBJ1-1,many,TRBV6-1,CASTRTGNTEAFF,TGTGCCAGCACCCGGACTGGGAACACTGAAGCTTTCTTT
-,TRBJ1-5,many,TRBV2,CASSEGSFGNQPQHF,TGTGCCAGCAGTGAAGGGTCCTTCGGCAATCAGCCCCAGCATTTT